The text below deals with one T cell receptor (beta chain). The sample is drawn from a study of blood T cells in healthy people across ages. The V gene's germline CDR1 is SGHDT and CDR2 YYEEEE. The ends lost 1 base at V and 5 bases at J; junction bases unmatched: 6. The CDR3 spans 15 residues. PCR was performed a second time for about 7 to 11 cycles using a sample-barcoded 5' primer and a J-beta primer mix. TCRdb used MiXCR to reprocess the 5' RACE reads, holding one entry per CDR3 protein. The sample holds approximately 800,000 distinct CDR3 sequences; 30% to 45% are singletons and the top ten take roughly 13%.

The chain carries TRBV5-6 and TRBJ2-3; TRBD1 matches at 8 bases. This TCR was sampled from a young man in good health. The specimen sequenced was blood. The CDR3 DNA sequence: TGTGCCAGCAGCTTGTCGCCACAGGGGGGAGATACGCAGTATTTT. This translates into CASSLSPQGGDTQYF. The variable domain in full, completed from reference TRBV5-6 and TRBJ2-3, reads DAGVTQSPTHLIKTRGQQVTLRCSPKSGHDTVSWYQQALGQGPQFIFQYYEEEERQRGNFPDRFSGHQFPNYSSELNVNALLLGDSALYLCASSLSPQGGDTQYFGPGTRLTVL.